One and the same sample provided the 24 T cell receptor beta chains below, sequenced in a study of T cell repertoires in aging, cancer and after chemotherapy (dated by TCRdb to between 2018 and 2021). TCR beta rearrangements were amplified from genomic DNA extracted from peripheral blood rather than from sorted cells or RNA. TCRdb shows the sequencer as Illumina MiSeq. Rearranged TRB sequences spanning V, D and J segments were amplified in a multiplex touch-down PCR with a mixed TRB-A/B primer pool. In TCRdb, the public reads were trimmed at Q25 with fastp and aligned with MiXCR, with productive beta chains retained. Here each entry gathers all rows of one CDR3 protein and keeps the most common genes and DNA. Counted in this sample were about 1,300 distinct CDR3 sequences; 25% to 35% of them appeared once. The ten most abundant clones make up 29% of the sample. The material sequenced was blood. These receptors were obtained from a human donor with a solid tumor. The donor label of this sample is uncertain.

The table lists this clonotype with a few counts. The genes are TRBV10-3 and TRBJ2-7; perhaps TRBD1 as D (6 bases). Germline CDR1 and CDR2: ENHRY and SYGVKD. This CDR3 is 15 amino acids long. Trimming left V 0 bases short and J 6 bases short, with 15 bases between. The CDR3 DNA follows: TGTGCCATCAGTGAGTCGTCAGGGACATGGCCCGAGCAGTACTTC. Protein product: CAISESSGTWPEQYF.

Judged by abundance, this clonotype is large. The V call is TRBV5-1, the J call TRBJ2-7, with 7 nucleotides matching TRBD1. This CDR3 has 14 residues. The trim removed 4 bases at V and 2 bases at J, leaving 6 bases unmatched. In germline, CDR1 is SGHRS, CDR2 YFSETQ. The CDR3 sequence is CASSDRDSTYEQYF. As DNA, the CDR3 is TGCGCCAGCAGCGACCGGGACAGCACCTACGAGCAGTACTTC.

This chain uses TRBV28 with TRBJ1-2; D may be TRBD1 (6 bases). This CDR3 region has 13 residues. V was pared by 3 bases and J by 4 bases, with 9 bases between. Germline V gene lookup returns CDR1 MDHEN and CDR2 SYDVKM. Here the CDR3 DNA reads TGTGCCAGCAGTTTCGGACAGAGCTATGGCTACACCTTC. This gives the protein CASSFGQSYGYTF.

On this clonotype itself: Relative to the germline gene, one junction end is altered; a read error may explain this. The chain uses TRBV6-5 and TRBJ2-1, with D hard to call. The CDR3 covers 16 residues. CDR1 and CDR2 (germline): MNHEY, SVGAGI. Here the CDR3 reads CTSSPNLVLSYNEQFF. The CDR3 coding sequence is TGTACCAGCAGTCCAAACTTGGTACTCTCCTACAATGAGCAGTTCTTC.

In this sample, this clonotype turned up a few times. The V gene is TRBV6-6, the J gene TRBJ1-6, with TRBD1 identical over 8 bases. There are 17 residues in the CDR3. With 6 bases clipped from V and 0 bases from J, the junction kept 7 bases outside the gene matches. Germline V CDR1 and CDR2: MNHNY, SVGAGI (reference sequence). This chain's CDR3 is CASRHRTGTSYNSPLHF. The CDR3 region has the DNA TGTGCCAGCAGACACCGGACAGGGACCTCCTATAATTCACCCCTCCACTTT.

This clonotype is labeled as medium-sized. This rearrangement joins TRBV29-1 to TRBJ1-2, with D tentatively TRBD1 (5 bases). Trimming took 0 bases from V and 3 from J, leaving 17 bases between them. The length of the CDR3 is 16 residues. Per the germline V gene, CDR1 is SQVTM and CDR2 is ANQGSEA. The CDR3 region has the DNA TGCAGCGTTGAAGATCTTTTTCGGGGCCGCGACTATGGCTACACCTTC. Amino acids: CSVEDLFRGRDYGYTF.

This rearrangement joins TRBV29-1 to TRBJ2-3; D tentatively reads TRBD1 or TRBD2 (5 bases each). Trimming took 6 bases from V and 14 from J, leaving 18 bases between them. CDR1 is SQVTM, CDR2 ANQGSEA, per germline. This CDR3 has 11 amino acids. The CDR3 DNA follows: TGCAGCGTCCGGGAAGGGGTACCGGGGTATTTT. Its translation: CSVREGVPGYF.

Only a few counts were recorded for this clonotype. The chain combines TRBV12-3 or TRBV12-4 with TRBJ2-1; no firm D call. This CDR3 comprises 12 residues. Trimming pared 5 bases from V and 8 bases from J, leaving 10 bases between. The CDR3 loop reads CASSPSRDEQFF. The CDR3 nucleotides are TGTGCCAGCAGTCCAAGTCGGGATGAGCAGTTCTTC.

The CDR3 is CASSKCRGLMCGELFF. As DNA, the CDR3 is TGTGCCAGCAGCAAATGCAGGGGCTTAATGTGCGGGGAGCTGTTTTTT. The gene calls are TRBV7-9 and TRBJ2-2; TRBD1 might be the D (6 bases). The CDR3 is 16 amino acids. The V end was cut by 5 bases, the J end by 7 bases, with 20 bases between. The germline CDR1 and CDR2 sequences are SEHNR and FQNEAQ (reference sequence). Combining the CDR3 with reference TRBV7-9 and TRBJ2-2 gives the whole variable domain DTGVSQNPRHKITKRGQNVTFRCDPISEHNRLYWYRQTLGQGPEFLTYFQNEAQLEKSRLLSDRFSAERPKGSFSTLEIQRTEQGDSAMYLCASSKCRGLMCGELFFGEGSRLTVL.

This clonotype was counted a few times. The CDR3 bases are TGCGCCAGCAAACCGGACAGGGGGGACTATGGCTACACCTTC. Translated: CASKPDRGDYGYTF. The rearrangement uses TRBV5-1 and TRBJ1-2, with 10 bases lining up with TRBD1. CDR3 length equals 14 residues. Trimming took 6 bases from V and 3 from J; bases not matched to a gene: 5. Germline CDR1 SGHRS, CDR2 YFSETQ.

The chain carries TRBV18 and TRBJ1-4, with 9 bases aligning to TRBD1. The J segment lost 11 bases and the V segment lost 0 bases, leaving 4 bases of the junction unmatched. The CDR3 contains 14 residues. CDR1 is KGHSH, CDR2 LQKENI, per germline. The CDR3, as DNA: TGTGCCAGCTCACCACCACAGGGGGCTTGGAAACTGTTTTTT. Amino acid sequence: CASSPPQGAWKLFF.

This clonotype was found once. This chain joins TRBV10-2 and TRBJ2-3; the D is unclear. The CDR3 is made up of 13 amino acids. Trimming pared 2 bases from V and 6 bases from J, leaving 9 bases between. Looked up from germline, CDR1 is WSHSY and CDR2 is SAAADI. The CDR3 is CASSEVFGDTQYF. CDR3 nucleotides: TGCGCCAGCAGTGAGGTATTCGGGGATACGCAGTATTTT.

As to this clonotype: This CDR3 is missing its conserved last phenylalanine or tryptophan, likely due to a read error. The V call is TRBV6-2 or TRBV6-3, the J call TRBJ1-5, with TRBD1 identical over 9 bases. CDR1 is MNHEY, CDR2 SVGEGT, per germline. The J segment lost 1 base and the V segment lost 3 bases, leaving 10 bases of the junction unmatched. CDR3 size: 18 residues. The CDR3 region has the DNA TGTGCCAGCAGTTATCAACAGGGGGCAGGTTTCAGCAATCAGCCCCAGCATTTA. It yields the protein CASSYQQGAGFSNQPQHL.

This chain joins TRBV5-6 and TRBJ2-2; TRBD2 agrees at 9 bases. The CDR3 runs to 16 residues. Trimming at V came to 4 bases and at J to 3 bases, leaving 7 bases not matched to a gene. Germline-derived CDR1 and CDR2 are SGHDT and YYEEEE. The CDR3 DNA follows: TGTGCCAGCAGCCCCGATGCGGGAGGGGACACCGGGGAGCTGTTTTTT. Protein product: CASSPDAGGDTGELFF.

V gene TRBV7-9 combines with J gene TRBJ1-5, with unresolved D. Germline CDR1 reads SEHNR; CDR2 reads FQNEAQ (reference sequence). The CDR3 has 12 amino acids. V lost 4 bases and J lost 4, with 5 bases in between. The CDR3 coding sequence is TGTGCCAGCAGCTCGTTTAATCAGCCCCAGCATTTT. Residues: CASSSFNQPQHF.

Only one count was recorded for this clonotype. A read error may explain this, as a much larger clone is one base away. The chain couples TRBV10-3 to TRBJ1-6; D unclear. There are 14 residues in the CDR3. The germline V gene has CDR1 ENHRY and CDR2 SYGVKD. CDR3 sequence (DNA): TGTGCCAGCAGTCAAACAGATAATAATTCACCCATCCACTTT. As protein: CASSQTDNNSPIHF.

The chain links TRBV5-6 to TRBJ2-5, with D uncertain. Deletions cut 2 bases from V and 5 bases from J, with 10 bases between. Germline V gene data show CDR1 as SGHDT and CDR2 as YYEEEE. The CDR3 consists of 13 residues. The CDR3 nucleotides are TGTGCCAGCAGCTTTGGGGTGTGGGAGACCCAGTACTTC. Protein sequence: CASSFGVWETQYF.

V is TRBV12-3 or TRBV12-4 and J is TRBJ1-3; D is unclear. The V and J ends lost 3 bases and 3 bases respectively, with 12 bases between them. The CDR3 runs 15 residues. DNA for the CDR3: TGTGCCAGCAGTTTGCGAGGGCCCGGTGGAAACACCATATATTTT. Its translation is CASSLRGPGGNTIYF.

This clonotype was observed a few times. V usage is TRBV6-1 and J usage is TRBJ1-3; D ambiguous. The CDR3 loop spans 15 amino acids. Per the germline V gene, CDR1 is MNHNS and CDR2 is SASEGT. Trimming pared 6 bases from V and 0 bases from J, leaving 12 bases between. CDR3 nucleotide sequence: TGTGCCAGCAGCCTCGAACGGAACTCTGGAAACACCATATATTTT. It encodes CASSLERNSGNTIYF.

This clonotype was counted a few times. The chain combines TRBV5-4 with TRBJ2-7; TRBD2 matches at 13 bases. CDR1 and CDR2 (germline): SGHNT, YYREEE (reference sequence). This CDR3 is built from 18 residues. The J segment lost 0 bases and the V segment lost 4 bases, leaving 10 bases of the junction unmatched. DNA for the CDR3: TGTGCCAGCAGCCCGACCCCGGGACTAGCGGGGAACTCCTACGAGCAGTACTTC. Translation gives CASSPTPGLAGNSYEQYF.

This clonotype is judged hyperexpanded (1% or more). The DNA of the CDR3 is TGCAGCGCGACAGGTACCAACACTGAAGCTTTCTTT. Its translation: CSATGTNTEAFF. V gene TRBV29-1 combines with J gene TRBJ1-1; D is possibly TRBD1 (6 bases). This CDR3 region has 12 residues. Germline values: CDR1 SQVTM, CDR2 ANQGSEA. Trimming took off 7 bases at V and 2 bases at J, with 11 bases between the two ends.

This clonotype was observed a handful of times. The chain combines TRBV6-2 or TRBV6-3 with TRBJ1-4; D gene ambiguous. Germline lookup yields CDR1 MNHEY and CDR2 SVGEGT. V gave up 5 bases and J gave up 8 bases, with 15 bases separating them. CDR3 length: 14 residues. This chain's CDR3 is CASSPVQVEEKLFF. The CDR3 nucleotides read TGTGCCAGCAGTCCTGTCCAGGTGGAGGAAAAACTGTTTTTT.

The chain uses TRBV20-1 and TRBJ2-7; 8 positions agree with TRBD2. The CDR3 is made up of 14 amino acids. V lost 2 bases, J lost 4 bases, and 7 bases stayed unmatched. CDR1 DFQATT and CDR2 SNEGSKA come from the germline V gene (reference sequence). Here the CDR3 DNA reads TGCAGTGCTAGACTAGCGGGCGCTTTATACGAGCAGTACTTC. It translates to CSARLAGALYEQYF.

The CDR3 protein is CASSPGGLAGGGEQFF. CDR3 sequence (DNA): TGCGCCAGCAGTCCGGGGGGACTAGCGGGAGGCGGTGAGCAGTTCTTC. This rearrangement joins TRBV5-1 to TRBJ2-1; 15 nucleotides align to TRBD2. The V gene end was trimmed by 5 bases and the J gene end by 9 bases; junction bases not matched to a gene: 9. The CDR3 consists of 16 residues. From germline, CDR1 is SGHRS and CDR2 YFSETQ. Using reference TRBV5-1 and TRBJ2-1 for the parts outside the CDR3, the full variable domain is KAGVTQTPRYLIKTRGQQVTLSCSPISGHRSVSWYQQTPGQGLQFLFEYFSETQRNKGNFPGRFSGRQFSNSRSEMNVSTLELGDSALYLCASSPGGLAGGGEQFFGPGTRLTVL.